Listed below are T cell receptor beta chains from one sample, sequenced in a study of T cell repertoires in cytomegalovirus infection. Using its own MiXCR run on the reads, TCRdb lists one record per CDR3 protein. The sample shows about 300,000 distinct CDR3 sequences, roughly a tenth of them seen only once. The sequenced sample was PBMCs. The receptors were sampled from a human donor in good health (CMV status not recorded). Some clones in this sample may be carry-over from other donors' samples. Both conserved end residues are part of each CDR3. Each record gives: V gene, D gene, clone size, J gene, CDR3 length, CDR3 DNA, CDR3 protein. A D gene is named only where the DNA matches it firmly. The size entry is marked missing in some rows and otherwise reads once, few, many or a size class.

v_call: TRBV20-1; d_call: NA; clone_size: many; j_call: TRBJ2-3; cdr3_length: 15; cdr3_nt: TGCAGTGCGGGGGGGGGGCGGGGGCGCACAGATACGCAGTATTTT; cdr3_aa: CSAGGGRGRTDTQYF
v_call: TRBV6-2/TRBV6-3; d_call: TRBD1; clone_size: NA; j_call: TRBJ1-1; cdr3_length: 16; cdr3_nt: TGTGCCAGCAGCTACACCCCTGGGACAGCGACCGCAGAAGCTTTCTTT; cdr3_aa: CASSYTPGTATAEAFF
v_call: TRBV12-3/TRBV12-4; d_call: NA; clone_size: many; j_call: TRBJ1-6; cdr3_length: 13; cdr3_nt: TGTGCCAGCAGCGAATACGGGAATTCACCCCTCCACTTT; cdr3_aa: CASSEYGNSPLHF
v_call: TRBV6-5; d_call: NA; clone_size: many; j_call: TRBJ1-1; cdr3_length: 12; cdr3_nt: TGTGCCAGCAGCCCAAGGAACACTGAAGCTTTCTTT; cdr3_aa: CASSPRNTEAFF
v_call: TRBV28; d_call: NA; clone_size: NA; j_call: TRBJ2-3; cdr3_length: 14; cdr3_nt: TGTGCCAGCAGTCCTCCTCTTTACCCAGATACGCAGTATTTT; cdr3_aa: CASSPPLYPDTQYF
v_call: TRBV27; d_call: NA; clone_size: many; j_call: TRBJ1-1; cdr3_length: 11; cdr3_nt: TGTGCCAGCGAAGTCGGCACTGAAGCTTTCTTT; cdr3_aa: CASEVGTEAFF
v_call: TRBV18; d_call: NA; clone_size: many; j_call: TRBJ1-1; cdr3_length: 13; cdr3_nt: TGTGCCAGCTCACCTTCGCTGAACACTGAAGCTTTCTTT; cdr3_aa: CASSPSLNTEAFF
v_call: TRBV6-5; d_call: TRBD1; clone_size: many; j_call: TRBJ2-5; cdr3_length: 15; cdr3_nt: TGTGCCAGCAGTAGATTCGGGACAGCCCAAGAGACCCAGTACTTC; cdr3_aa: CASSRFGTAQETQYF
v_call: TRBV11-3; d_call: TRBD1; clone_size: NA; j_call: TRBJ1-1; cdr3_length: 13; cdr3_nt: TGTGCCAGCAGCCAGACAGGGGAGGTTGAAGCTTTCTTT; cdr3_aa: CASSQTGEVEAFF
v_call: TRBV29-1; d_call: NA; clone_size: many; j_call: TRBJ1-1; cdr3_length: 12; cdr3_nt: TGCAGCGAGAGGACCATGAACACTGAAGCTTTCTTT; cdr3_aa: CSERTMNTEAFF
v_call: TRBV3-1; d_call: NA; clone_size: few; j_call: TRBJ2-7; cdr3_length: 12; cdr3_nt: TGTGCCACAGGAGTACTGAACTACGAGCAGTACTTC; cdr3_aa: CATGVLNYEQYF
v_call: TRBV20-1; d_call: NA; clone_size: NA; j_call: TRBJ1-5; cdr3_length: 14; cdr3_nt: TGCAGTGCTAGAGATCGGGGGTACAATCAGCCCCAGCATTTT; cdr3_aa: CSARDRGYNQPQHF
v_call: TRBV7-9; d_call: NA; clone_size: few; j_call: TRBJ1-1; cdr3_length: 12; cdr3_nt: TGTGCCAGCAGCTCGTCCCTGAGGGGAGCTTTCTTT; cdr3_aa: CASSSSLRGAFF
v_call: TRBV6-2/TRBV6-3; d_call: NA; clone_size: many; j_call: TRBJ2-1; cdr3_length: 16; cdr3_nt: TGTGCCAGCAGTTACTCCGGGGTGGGATCCTACAATGAGCAGTTCTTC; cdr3_aa: CASSYSGVGSYNEQFF
v_call: TRBV7-9; d_call: NA; clone_size: NA; j_call: TRBJ1-1; cdr3_length: 12; cdr3_nt: TGTGCCAGCAGCTTTAACGGGTACGAAGCTTTCTTT; cdr3_aa: CASSFNGYEAFF
v_call: TRBV28; d_call: TRBD1; clone_size: many; j_call: TRBJ1-5; cdr3_length: 14; cdr3_nt: TGTGCCAGCGGGACAGCCGGGAGCAATCAGCCCCAGCATTTT; cdr3_aa: CASGTAGSNQPQHF
v_call: TRBV6-5; d_call: NA; clone_size: many; j_call: TRBJ2-7; cdr3_length: 15; cdr3_nt: TGTGCCAGCAGTTACTCGGGGGACGGAGCCTACGAGCAGTACTTC; cdr3_aa: CASSYSGDGAYEQYF
v_call: TRBV29-1; d_call: TRBD1; clone_size: few; j_call: TRBJ2-2; cdr3_length: 14; cdr3_nt: TGCAGCGTGAGGGACAGAACGAACACCGGGGAGCTGTTTTTT; cdr3_aa: CSVRDRTNTGELFF
v_call: TRBV27; d_call: NA; clone_size: many; j_call: TRBJ2-7; cdr3_length: 14; cdr3_nt: TGTGCCAGCAGTTTCTATGGATCGGGCTACGAGCAGTACTTC; cdr3_aa: CASSFYGSGYEQYF
v_call: TRBV6-6; d_call: TRBD1; clone_size: NA; j_call: TRBJ2-4; cdr3_length: 16; cdr3_nt: TGTGCCAGCAGTTACCTGGGACAGGTAGCCAAAAACATTCAGTACTTC; cdr3_aa: CASSYLGQVAKNIQYF
v_call: TRBV20-1; d_call: NA; clone_size: many; j_call: TRBJ1-4; cdr3_length: 14; cdr3_nt: TGCAGTGCTAGTAAAGACCTACATAATGAAAAACTGTTTTTT; cdr3_aa: CSASKDLHNEKLFF
v_call: TRBV29-1; d_call: NA; clone_size: many; j_call: TRBJ2-7; cdr3_length: 14; cdr3_nt: TGCAGCGTCGCTCATCCACTGGCCAGGGAGAAGGAGTACTTC; cdr3_aa: CSVAHPLAREKEYF
v_call: TRBV2; d_call: TRBD2; clone_size: many; j_call: TRBJ2-7; cdr3_length: 14; cdr3_nt: TGTGCCAGCAAAGGAAGCAGCGGGGGCATGGAGCAGTACTTC; cdr3_aa: CASKGSSGGMEQYF
v_call: TRBV20-1; d_call: NA; clone_size: NA; j_call: TRBJ2-4; cdr3_length: 15; cdr3_nt: TGCAGTGCTAGAGGGGGGACCCAAGCCAAAAACATTCAGTACTTC; cdr3_aa: CSARGGTQAKNIQYF
v_call: TRBV14; d_call: TRBD2; clone_size: few; j_call: TRBJ2-1; cdr3_length: 22; cdr3_nt: TGTGCCAGCAGCCAACCAACCCCGGGTAGCGGGGGCGCCGAAAGCTCCTACAATGAGCAGTTCTTC; cdr3_aa: CASSQPTPGSGGAESSYNEQFF
v_call: TRBV7-8; d_call: NA; clone_size: many; j_call: TRBJ2-1; cdr3_length: 13; cdr3_nt: TGTGCCAGCAGCTTTACCGGGGGCAATGAGCAGTTCTTC; cdr3_aa: CASSFTGGNEQFF
v_call: TRBV5-4; d_call: TRBD2; clone_size: many; j_call: TRBJ2-1; cdr3_length: 15; cdr3_nt: TGTGCCAGCAGCTTGGAACTAGCGGGGGGGCATGAGCAGTTCTTC; cdr3_aa: CASSLELAGGHEQFF
v_call: TRBV18; d_call: TRBD1; clone_size: NA; j_call: TRBJ2-7; cdr3_length: 15; cdr3_nt: TGTGCCAGCTCACCACGAACGGGACAGACCTACGAGCAGTACTTC; cdr3_aa: CASSPRTGQTYEQYF
v_call: TRBV5-1; d_call: TRBD2; clone_size: many; j_call: TRBJ2-5; cdr3_length: 16; cdr3_nt: TGCGCCAGCAGCTTGTTTGGGACTAGGGGGGTGGAGACCCAGTACTTC; cdr3_aa: CASSLFGTRGVETQYF
v_call: TRBV20-1; d_call: NA; clone_size: few; j_call: TRBJ1-6; cdr3_length: 15; cdr3_nt: TGCAGTGCTAGGGACCCGGGACACCATAATTCACCCCTCCACTTT; cdr3_aa: CSARDPGHHNSPLHF
v_call: TRBV2; d_call: NA; clone_size: many; j_call: TRBJ2-2; cdr3_length: 11; cdr3_nt: TGTGCCAGCAGTGTTTCCGGGGAGCTGTTTTTT; cdr3_aa: CASSVSGELFF
v_call: TRBV6-2/TRBV6-3; d_call: TRBD2; clone_size: few; j_call: TRBJ2-7; cdr3_length: 16; cdr3_nt: TGTGCCAGCAAAGGAGCTCTCGGGACTAGCTACCACGAGCAGTACTTC; cdr3_aa: CASKGALGTSYHEQYF
v_call: TRBV6-2/TRBV6-3; d_call: TRBD2; clone_size: many; j_call: TRBJ2-3; cdr3_length: 16; cdr3_nt: TGTGCCAGCAGTTCCGCTAGCGGGGGGGCATTGGATACGCAGTATTTT; cdr3_aa: CASSSASGGALDTQYF
v_call: TRBV28; d_call: TRBD2; clone_size: NA; j_call: TRBJ2-3; cdr3_length: 16; cdr3_nt: TGTGCCAGCTGTCGACAAGGGACTATCCCCACAGATACGCAGTATTTT; cdr3_aa: CASCRQGTIPTDTQYF
v_call: TRBV7-9; d_call: NA; clone_size: few; j_call: TRBJ2-7; cdr3_length: 15; cdr3_nt: TGTGCCAGCAGCGAGGCTAGGGGGGGGGCCCACGAGCAGTACTTC; cdr3_aa: CASSEARGGAHEQYF
v_call: TRBV6-1; d_call: NA; clone_size: many; j_call: TRBJ1-5; cdr3_length: 11; cdr3_nt: TGTGCCAGCAGTGAAGACGAAGCCCAGCATTTT; cdr3_aa: CASSEDEAQHF
v_call: TRBV20-1; d_call: TRBD2; clone_size: few; j_call: TRBJ2-1; cdr3_length: 15; cdr3_nt: TGCAGTGCTCTCCAAGCGGGGGCCTTTTACAATGAGCAGTTCTTC; cdr3_aa: CSALQAGAFYNEQFF
v_call: TRBV7-2; d_call: TRBD2; clone_size: many; j_call: TRBJ2-5; cdr3_length: 18; cdr3_nt: TGTGCCAGCAGCGCTCTACTAGCGGGGGGCCTAAAGCTGGAGACCCAGTACTTC; cdr3_aa: CASSALLAGGLKLETQYF
v_call: TRBV14; d_call: NA; clone_size: NA; j_call: TRBJ1-1; cdr3_length: 11; cdr3_nt: TGTGCCAGCAGCCAAGGAGTTCGAGCTTTCTTT; cdr3_aa: CASSQGVRAFF
v_call: TRBV20-1; d_call: TRBD2; clone_size: few; j_call: TRBJ2-2; cdr3_length: 17; cdr3_nt: TGCAGTGCTAGATTATCTGGACTAGGAAGGAACACCGGGGAGCTGTTTTTT; cdr3_aa: CSARLSGLGRNTGELFF